These 5 T cell receptor beta chains share one sample of origin, sequenced in a study of shared clonotypes between healthy human individuals. Profiled with immunoSEQ multiplex PCR; TCRdb holds only in-frame clones, not every one. The sample shows approximately 2.5 million clones, more than 80% of them seen only once. What was sequenced was naive CD4+ T cells sorted from blood. Documented subset: CD45RA+ positively selected. The receptors stem from a man aged 18 to 29 in good health.

The chain couples TRBV4-2 to TRBJ2-2; possibly TRBD1 or TRBD2 for D (5 bases each). V lost 1 base and J 1 base, leaving 19 bases between the germline ends. The CDR3 has 19 amino acids. Germline values: CDR1 LGHNA, CDR2 YNFKEQ. CDR3 bases: TGTGCCAGCAGCCAAGCGGCGAGGGACCGATTAAGGAACACCGGGGAGCTGTTTTTT. This sequence encodes CASSQAARDRLRNTGELFF.

The chain uses TRBV4-3 and TRBJ2-2; 8 positions agree with TRBD2. Germline lookup yields CDR1 LGHNA and CDR2 YSLEER. The CDR3 extends over 17 amino acids. J lost 7 bases, V lost 4 bases, and 14 bases had no gene match. DNA of the CDR3: TGCGCCAGCAGCCGAGGGAGCGGGAGTATTTCCGTCGGGGAGCTGTTTTTT. This encodes CASSRGSGSISVGELFF.

This chain joins TRBV5-6 and TRBJ1-2; perhaps TRBD1 as D (6 bases). The CDR3 length is 15 residues. The V gene's germline CDR1 is SGHDT and CDR2 YYEEEE. V was trimmed by 4 bases and J by 0 bases, leaving 13 bases between them. This CDR3 is CASSPYRVTNYGYTF. The CDR3 nucleotides read TGTGCCAGCAGCCCGTACAGGGTTACTAACTATGGCTACACCTTC.

The genes are TRBV5-1 and TRBJ1-1; D not certain. Germline V gene lookup returns CDR1 SGHRS and CDR2 YFSETQ. The CDR3 loop spans 14 amino acids. V was pared by 0 bases and J by 0 bases, with 6 bases between. The CDR3 DNA reads as TGCGCCAGCAGCTTGGCCACCTTGAACACTGAAGCTTTCTTT. This codes for CASSLATLNTEAFF. The full variable domain, its missing parts supplied by reference TRBV5-1 and TRBJ1-1, is KAGVTQTPRYLIKTRGQQVTLSCSPISGHRSVSWYQQTPGQGLQFLFEYFSETQRNKGNFPGRFSGRQFSNSRSEMNVSTLELGDSALYLCASSLATLNTEAFFGQGTRLTVV.

V usage is TRBV19 and J usage is TRBJ1-5; D possibly corresponds to TRBD1 (5 bases). V gave up 3 bases and J gave up 5 bases, with 11 bases separating them. Germline loops: CDR1 LNHDA, CDR2 SQIVND (reference sequence). This CDR3 spans 14 amino acids. CDR3 protein: CASSMRGVDQPQHF. DNA for the CDR3: TGTGCCAGTAGTATGAGAGGGGTGGATCAGCCCCAGCATTTT.